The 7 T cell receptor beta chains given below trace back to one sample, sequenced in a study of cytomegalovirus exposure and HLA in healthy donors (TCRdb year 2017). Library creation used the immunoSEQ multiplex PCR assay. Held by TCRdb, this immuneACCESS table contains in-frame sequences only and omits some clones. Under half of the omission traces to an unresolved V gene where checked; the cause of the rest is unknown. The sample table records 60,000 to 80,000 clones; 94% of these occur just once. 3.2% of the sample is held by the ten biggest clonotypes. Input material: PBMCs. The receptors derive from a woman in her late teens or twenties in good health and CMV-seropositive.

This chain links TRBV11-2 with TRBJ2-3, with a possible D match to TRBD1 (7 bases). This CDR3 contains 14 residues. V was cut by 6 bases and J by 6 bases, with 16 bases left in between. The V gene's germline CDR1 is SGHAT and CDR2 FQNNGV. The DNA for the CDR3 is TGTGCCAGCAGAACTATACAGGGGAGGGATACGCAGTATTTT. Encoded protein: CASRTIQGRDTQYF.

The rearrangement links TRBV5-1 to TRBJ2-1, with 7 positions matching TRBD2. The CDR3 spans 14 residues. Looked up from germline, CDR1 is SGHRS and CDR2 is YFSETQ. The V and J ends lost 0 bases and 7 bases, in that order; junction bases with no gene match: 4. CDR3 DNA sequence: TGCGCCAGCAGCTTGGGTCTAGCGGCTAATGAGCAGTTCTTC. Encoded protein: CASSLGLAANEQFF.

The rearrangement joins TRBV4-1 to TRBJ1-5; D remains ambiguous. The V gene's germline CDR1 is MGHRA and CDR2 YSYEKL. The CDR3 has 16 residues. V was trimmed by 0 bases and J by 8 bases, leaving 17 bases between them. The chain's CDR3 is CASSQDRGWHGEPQHF. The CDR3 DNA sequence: TGCGCCAGCAGCCAAGATCGCGGGTGGCATGGCGAGCCCCAGCATTTT.

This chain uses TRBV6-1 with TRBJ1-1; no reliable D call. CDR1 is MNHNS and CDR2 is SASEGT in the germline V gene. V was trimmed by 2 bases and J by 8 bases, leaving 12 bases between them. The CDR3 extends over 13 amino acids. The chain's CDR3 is CASSEWRVLEAFF. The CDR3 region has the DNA TGTGCCAGCAGTGAATGGCGGGTTCTAGAAGCTTTCTTT.

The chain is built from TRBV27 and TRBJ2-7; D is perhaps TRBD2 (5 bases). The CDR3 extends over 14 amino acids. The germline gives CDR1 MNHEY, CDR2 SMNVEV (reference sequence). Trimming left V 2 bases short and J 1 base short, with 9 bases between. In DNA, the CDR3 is TGTGCCAGCAGTTTAAAAACGGGGTCCTACGAGCAGTACTTC. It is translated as CASSLKTGSYEQYF.

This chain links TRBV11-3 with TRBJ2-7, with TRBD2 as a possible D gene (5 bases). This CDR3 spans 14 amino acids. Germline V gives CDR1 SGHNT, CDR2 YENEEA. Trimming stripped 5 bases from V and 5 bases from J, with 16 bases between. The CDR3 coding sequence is TGTGCCAGCAGCCAACGAGGGAGCACCCACGAGCAGTACTTC. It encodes CASSQRGSTHEQYF.

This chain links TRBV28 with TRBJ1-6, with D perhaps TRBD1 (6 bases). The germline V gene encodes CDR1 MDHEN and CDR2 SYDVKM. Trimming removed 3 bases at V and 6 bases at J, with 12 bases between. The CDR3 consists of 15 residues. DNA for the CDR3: TGTGCCAGCAGTTTTGGTGGCAGGGGTAATTCACCCCTCCACTTT. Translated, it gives CASSFGGRGNSPLHF.